The next 22 T cell receptor beta chains were all read from a single sample in a study of T-cell reconstitution after alpha-beta-depleted transplantation in children. Construction of the TCRbeta library involved unique molecular identifiers. From the PCR reads, TCRdb called clonotypes with MiXCR, one entry per CDR3 protein. This table holds hundreds of thousands of distinct CDR3 sequences, approximately 8.4% found once. Material: PBMCs, mostly from graft donor cells, obtained 360 days after TCRalphabeta/CD19-depleted stem cell transplant. Source of these receptors: a male patient under 10 years old who had a stem cell transplant for acute myeloid leukemia, so the T cells may come from the graft donor.

This clonotype has a handful of counts. The chain couples TRBV11-3 to TRBJ2-7, with a tentative D call TRBD2 (6 bases). Trimming took 5 bases from V and 10 from J, leaving 24 bases between them. The CDR3 sequence is 15 residues long. Germline assignment: CDR1 SGHNT and CDR2 YENEEA. CDR3 protein: CASSPKPGLESPQYF. CDR3 coding DNA: TGTGCCAGCAGCCCGAAGCCGGGACTCGAGTCTCCTCAGTACTTC.

As concerns this clonotype: This likely comes from a read error, as the CDR3 has no conserved phenylalanine or tryptophan at its end. The chain uses TRBV20-1 and TRBJ1-1; no definite D call. The germline V gene has CDR1 DFQATT and CDR2 SNEGSKA (reference sequence). Trimming cost V 0 bases and J 5 bases, with 10 bases left between them. This CDR3 is built from 13 residues. CDR3 sequence (DNA): TGCAGTGCTAGAGATCCCGGGAGGACTGAAGCTTTCTAT. Encoded protein: CSARDPGRTEAFY.

The table lists this clonotype with many counts. The V and J genes are TRBV12-3 or TRBV12-4 and TRBJ2-1; D uncertain. The CDR3 is 12 amino acids. V dropped 3 bases and J dropped 6 bases, with 6 bases sitting between them. CDR3 nucleotides: TGTGCCAGCAGTTTGGCTAGCAATGAGCAGTTCTTC. It codes for CASSLASNEQFF.

This clonotype has just a few counts. The chain links TRBV7-8 to TRBJ2-5; D unresolved. Germline V gene sequence: CDR1 SGHVS, CDR2 FQNEAQ. The CDR3 consists of 14 residues. V dropped 2 bases and J dropped 6 bases, with 13 bases sitting between them. The CDR3 DNA sequence: TGTGCCAGCAGCTTACTCTCAGAGATCCAGACCCAGTACTTC. This gives the protein CASSLLSEIQTQYF.

In regard to this clonotype: A much larger clone is a single base away; this may be a read error. This chain links TRBV15 with TRBJ2-2, with 7 bases aligning to TRBD2. The CDR3 is 17 residues long. CDR1 is LNHNV and CDR2 is YYDKDF in the germline V gene (reference sequence). The CDR3 spells CATSRDRGTTNSGELFF. CDR3 in DNA: TGTGCCACCAGCAGAGATCGGGGGACTACGAACTCCGGGGAGCTGTTTTTT.

There are a few counts of this clonotype. The J gene is TRBJ1-2, the V gene TRBV6-5; perhaps TRBD1 as D (5 bases). Trimming removed 2 bases at V and 2 bases at J, with 15 bases between. CDR3 length: 16 residues. The V gene's germline CDR1 is MNHEY and CDR2 SVGAGI. The DNA for the CDR3 is TGTGCCAGCAGTTACCGCCAGGCCTGGGGGAACTATGGCTACACCTTC. Translation: CASSYRQAWGNYGYTF.

This clonotype was found a few times. The chain recombines TRBV5-1 with TRBJ1-1; D gene uncertain. From germline, CDR1 is SGHRS and CDR2 YFSETQ. This CDR3 is built from 12 residues. Trimming took 2 bases from V and 5 from J, leaving 7 bases between them. The chain's CDR3 is CASSFKGTEAFF. DNA of the CDR3: TGCGCCAGCAGCTTTAAGGGAACTGAAGCTTTCTTT.

The chain has TRBV19 and TRBJ2-5, with 7 bases that match TRBD1. V was pared by 7 bases and J by 1 base, with 9 bases of the junction left unmatched. From germline, CDR1 is LNHDA and CDR2 SQIVND (reference sequence). This CDR3 is built from 15 residues. CDR3 sequence (DNA): TGTGCCAGTAAAACACCCGGGACAGCCCAAGAGACCCAGTACTTC. Translation: CASKTPGTAQETQYF.

This sequence joins TRBV7-2 and TRBJ2-1; 11 nucleotides align to TRBD2. Per germline, CDR1 SGHTA and CDR2 FQGNSA. CDR3 length: 13 amino acids. V trimming: 4 bases; J trimming: 8 bases; junction bases outside the gene matches: 1. CDR3 sequence: CASSWTSGYEQFF. CDR3 sequence (DNA): TGTGCCAGCAGCTGGACTAGCGGGTATGAGCAGTTCTTC. The full variable domain, completed using reference TRBV7-2 and TRBJ2-1, is GAGVSQSPSNKVTEKGKDVELRCDPISGHTALYWYRQSLGQGLEFLIYFQGNSAPDKSGLPSDRFSAERTGGSVSTLTIQRTQQEDSAVYLCASSWTSGYEQFFGPGTRLTVL.

Many counts were recorded for this clonotype. The genes are TRBV5-1 and TRBJ2-4, with 7 bases fitting TRBD1. CDR1 is SGHRS and CDR2 is YFSETQ in the germline V gene. V dropped 0 bases and J dropped 4; count of bases not matched to a gene: 1. CDR3 length equals 14 residues. CDR3 sequence reads: CASSLGQGKNIQYF. The DNA of the CDR3 is TGCGCCAGCAGCTTGGGACAGGGTAAAAACATTCAGTACTTC.

This clonotype was observed many times. J is TRBJ1-2 and V is TRBV20-1; a weak D match, TRBD1 (6 bases). V was trimmed by 0 bases and J by 8 bases, leaving 13 bases between them. The CDR3 totals 13 residues. CDR1 and CDR2 from the germline V gene are DFQATT and SNEGSKA (reference sequence). CDR3 sequence: CSARDWQGKGYTF. CDR3 in DNA: TGCAGTGCTAGAGATTGGCAGGGGAAGGGCTACACCTTC.

This clonotype appeared a single time. The rearrangement uses TRBV9 and TRBJ1-6; unclear D gene. Per germline, CDR1 SGDLS and CDR2 YYNGEE. The CDR3 totals 14 residues. Trimming shortened V by 0 bases and J by 11 bases, and 12 bases separated the two germline ends. In nucleotides, the CDR3 is TGTGCCAGCAGCGTAGAGGCAGCTAGCCCACCCCTCCACTTT. This codes for CASSVEAASPPLHF.

The chain links TRBV7-2 to TRBJ2-3, with TRBD2 identical over 8 bases. CDR1 is SGHTA, CDR2 FQGNSA, per germline. The CDR3 has 16 residues. Trimming at V came to 3 bases and at J to 0 bases, leaving 5 bases not matched to a gene. This chain's CDR3 is CASSFLPSGSTDTQYF. The CDR3 coding sequence is TGTGCCAGCAGCTTCTTACCTAGCGGGAGCACAGATACGCAGTATTTT.

This clonotype was counted a few times. This rearrangement joins TRBV12-3 or TRBV12-4 to TRBJ2-5, with TRBD2 matching 10 bases. V was pared by 5 bases and J by 5 bases, with 8 bases of the junction left unmatched. The length of the CDR3 is 15 residues. The CDR3 protein is CASSESGGAGETQYF. The CDR3 DNA sequence: TGTGCCAGCAGTGAGAGCGGGGGGGCCGGGGAGACCCAGTACTTC.

This clonotype was seen a handful of times. The chain carries TRBV5-1 and TRBJ2-7, with TRBD2 matching 7 bases. Germline CDR1 SGHRS, CDR2 YFSETQ. The CDR3 spans 15 residues. The J segment lost 3 bases and the V segment lost 3 bases, leaving 9 bases of the junction unmatched. CDR3 DNA sequence: TGCGCCAGCAGCTCCCTACGTTCGGGGGGCTACGAGCAGTACTTC. This encodes CASSSLRSGGYEQYF.

Here the CDR3 DNA reads TGTGCCGCCCGGGGGGTGGTGGCCAAAAACATTCAGTACTTC. Protein product: CAARGVVAKNIQYF. This chain uses TRBV2 with TRBJ2-4; 7 nucleotides align to TRBD2. J was trimmed by 1 base and V by 11 bases; bases with no gene match: 8. The germline CDR1 and CDR2 sequences are SNHLY and FYNNEI. There are 14 residues in the CDR3.

V and J are TRBV5-1 and TRBJ2-2; D call uncertain. V lost 3 bases and J lost 6, with 15 bases in between. The CDR3 length is 15 residues. Germline V gene sequence: CDR1 SGHRS, CDR2 YFSETQ. The CDR3 nucleotides read TGCGCCAGCAGCTCCTCGACCGGGTGGGCCGGGGAGCTGTTTTTT. Translation: CASSSSTGWAGELFF.

This clonotype was seen ten or more times. The CDR3 is CATSRRVHTDTQYF. The CDR3 DNA reads TGTGCCACTTCACGTAGAGTCCATACTGATACGCAGTATTTT. This sequence joins TRBV19 and TRBJ2-3, with unresolved D. This CDR3 is 14 amino acids long. Germline V gene sequence: CDR1 LNHDA, CDR2 SQIVND (reference sequence). V lost 10 bases, J lost 6 bases, and 20 bases lay in between.

The chain recombines TRBV7-6 with TRBJ2-5; TRBD2 aligns across 10 bases. The germline CDR1 and CDR2 sequences are SGHVS and FNYEAQ. This CDR3 is 15 amino acids long. The V and J ends lost 1 base and 4 bases, in that order; junction bases with no gene match: 3. This CDR3 is CASSLVSGGAETQYF. CDR3 in DNA: TGTGCCAGCAGCTTAGTAAGCGGGGGGGCAGAGACCCAGTACTTC. Combining the CDR3 with reference TRBV7-6 and TRBJ2-5 gives the whole variable domain GAGVSQSPRYKVTKRGQDVALRCDPISGHVSLYWYRQALGQGPEFLTYFNYEAQQDKSGLPNDRFSAERPEGSISTLTIQRTEQRDSAMYRCASSLVSGGAETQYFGPGTRLLVL.

The chain has TRBV4-3 and TRBJ2-5; 7 positions match TRBD1. The length of the CDR3 is 16 residues. Germline V lookup: CDR1 LGHNA, CDR2 YSLEER. The trim removed 2 bases at V and 5 bases at J, leaving 11 bases unmatched. The CDR3 here is CASSQLRQGRGETQYF. The CDR3, as DNA: TGCGCCAGCAGCCAACTCCGACAGGGAAGGGGGGAGACCCAGTACTTC.

This clonotype has a count of ten or more. V usage is TRBV20-1 and J usage is TRBJ2-2; 8 bases agree with TRBD2. The CDR3 length is 14 residues. Losses at the gene ends were 1 base for V and 3 bases for J; bases not matched to a gene: 1. The germline V gene has CDR1 DFQATT and CDR2 SNEGSKA (reference sequence). The CDR3 DNA follows: TGCAGTGCTAGAGTAGCGGGGTACACCGGGGAGCTGTTTTTT. This translates into CSARVAGYTGELFF.

The rearrangement uses TRBV7-9 and TRBJ1-3; TRBD1 agrees at 8 bases. The CDR3 consists of 17 residues. Germline-derived CDR1 and CDR2 are SEHNR and FQNEAQ (reference sequence). With 2 bases clipped from V and 0 bases from J, the junction kept 6 bases outside the gene matches. Written as DNA, the CDR3 is TGTGCCAGCAGCTTATTATGGACAGGGAACTCTGGAAACACCATATATTTT. It codes for CASSLLWTGNSGNTIYF.